Listed below are T cell receptor beta chains from one sample, sequenced in a study of patients with pleural tuberculosis. One entry per CDR3 protein results from TCRdb running MiXCR on the reads. The sample holds approximately 50,000 distinct CDR3 sequences; 6% to 9.5% are singletons and the top ten take about 16%. The receptors originated from a human donor with pleural tuberculosis. CDR3s include the opening cysteine and the closing phenylalanine or tryptophan. A D gene is named only where the DNA matches it firmly. A clone size is listed for some rows: how often the clone was seen (once, few, many), or a class if it is expanded.

D gene	clone size	CDR3 length	V gene	J gene	CDR3 protein	CDR3 DNA
.	many	12	TRBV11-1	TRBJ1-2	CASSSSNYGYTF	TGTGCCAGCAGCTCAAGTAACTATGGCTACACCTTC
TRBD2	many	16	TRBV12-3/TRBV12-4	TRBJ2-1	CASRSLAGGLGNEQFF	TGTGCCAGCAGATCCCTGGCGGGAGGGCTAGGCAATGAGCAGTTCTTC
.	.	12	TRBV29-1	TRBJ1-1	CSVGTPGTEAFF	TGCAGCGTAGGGACCCCGGGCACTGAAGCTTTCTTT
.	.	15	TRBV11-1	TRBJ2-2	CASSLWIANTGELFF	TGTGCCAGCAGCTTATGGATTGCGAACACCGGGGAGCTGTTTTTT
.	many	14	TRBV10-3	TRBJ2-3	CAIKKWLGTDTQYF	TGTGCCATCAAGAAGTGGTTGGGGACAGATACGCAGTATTTT
.	many	9	TRBV6-4	TRBJ2-5	CASNCTQYF	TGTGCCAGCAATTGCACCCAGTACTTC
.	many	16	TRBV12-3/TRBV12-4	TRBJ1-1	CASKYRGHSQNTEAFF	TGTGCCAGTAAGTATCGGGGGCACTCTCAGAACACTGAAGCTTTCTTT
.	many	12	TRBV3-1	TRBJ1-2	CASSQRDYGYTF	TGTGCCAGCAGCCAAAGGGACTATGGCTACACCTTC
.	many	11	TRBV7-2	TRBJ2-1	CASSQGTEQFF	TGTGCCAGCAGCCAGGGGACTGAGCAGTTCTTC
.	many	14	TRBV2	TRBJ2-3	CASSLRLGTDTQYF	TGTGCCAGCAGCCTGCGGCTAGGCACAGATACGCAGTATTTT
TRBD2	many	13	TRBV6-1	TRBJ2-5	CASRTSGLETQYF	TGTGCCAGCAGGACTAGCGGATTGGAGACCCAGTACTTC
.	many	15	TRBV28	TRBJ1-1	CASSLGQGFRTEAFF	TGTGCCAGCAGTTTGGGTCAGGGGTTTAGAACTGAAGCTTTCTTT
.	many	16	TRBV12-3/TRBV12-4	TRBJ2-3	CASSPGLNWVSDTQYF	TGTGCCAGCAGTCCAGGGCTCAACTGGGTTTCGGATACGCAGTATTTT
.	.	15	TRBV5-4	TRBJ1-3	CASSFKFSSGNTIYF	TGTGCCAGCAGCTTCAAGTTCTCTTCTGGAAACACCATATATTTT
.	many	15	TRBV12-3/TRBV12-4	TRBJ2-6	CASTVDNSGANVLTF	TGTGCCAGCACCGTGGACAACTCTGGGGCCAACGTCCTGACTTTC
TRBD2	many	16	TRBV6-4	TRBJ2-4	CASSDRLAARKNIQYF	TGTGCCAGCAGTGACCGGCTAGCGGCAAGAAAAAACATTCAGTACTTC
.	many	14	TRBV4-1	TRBJ1-3	CASSQDEQGNTIYF	TGCGCCAGCAGCCAAGACGAACAAGGAAACACCATATATTTT
.	.	15	TRBV11-1	TRBJ1-2	CASSSDRSLNYGYTF	TGTGCCAGCAGCTCCGACAGATCGTTAAACTATGGCTACACCTTC
.	many	13	TRBV5-4	TRBJ1-6	CASSFQQGGPLHF	TGTGCCAGCAGCTTCCAACAGGGTGGACCCCTCCACTTT
.	many	15	TRBV10-3	TRBJ1-6	CAISESDGQMTPLHF	TGTGCCATCAGTGAGTCGGACGGACAGATGACACCCCTCCACTTT
.	many	13	TRBV11-2	TRBJ2-5	CASSLDRIGTQYF	TGTGCCAGCAGCTTAGACAGGATCGGGACCCAGTACTTC
.	.	15	TRBV13	TRBJ2-6	CASSFRGNGANVLTF	TGTGCCAGCAGCTTCAGGGGAAACGGGGCCAACGTCCTGACTTTC